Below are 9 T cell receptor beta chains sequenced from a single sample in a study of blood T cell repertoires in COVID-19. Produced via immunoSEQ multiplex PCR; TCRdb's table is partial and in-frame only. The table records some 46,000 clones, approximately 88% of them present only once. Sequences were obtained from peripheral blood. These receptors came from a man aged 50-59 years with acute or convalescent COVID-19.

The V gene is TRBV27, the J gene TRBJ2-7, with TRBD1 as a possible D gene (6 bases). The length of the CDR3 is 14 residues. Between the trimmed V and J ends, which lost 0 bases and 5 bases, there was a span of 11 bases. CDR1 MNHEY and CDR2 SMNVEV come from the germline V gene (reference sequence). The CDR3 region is CASSLSGRGHEQYF. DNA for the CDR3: TGTGCCAGCAGTTTATCGGGCAGGGGCCACGAGCAGTACTTC.

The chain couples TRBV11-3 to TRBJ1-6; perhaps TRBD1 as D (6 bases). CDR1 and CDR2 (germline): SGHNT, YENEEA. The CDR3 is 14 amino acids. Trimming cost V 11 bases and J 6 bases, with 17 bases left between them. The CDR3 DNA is TGTGCCTGCTTCTCCGTCAGGGGTAATTCACCCCTCCACTTT. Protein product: CACFSVRGNSPLHF.

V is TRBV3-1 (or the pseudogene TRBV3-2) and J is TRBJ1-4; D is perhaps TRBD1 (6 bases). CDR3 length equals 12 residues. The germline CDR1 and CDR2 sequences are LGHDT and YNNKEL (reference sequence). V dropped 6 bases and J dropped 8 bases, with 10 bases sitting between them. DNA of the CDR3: TGTGCCAGCAGATTAACAGGGGAAAAACTGTTTTTT. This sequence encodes CASRLTGEKLFF.

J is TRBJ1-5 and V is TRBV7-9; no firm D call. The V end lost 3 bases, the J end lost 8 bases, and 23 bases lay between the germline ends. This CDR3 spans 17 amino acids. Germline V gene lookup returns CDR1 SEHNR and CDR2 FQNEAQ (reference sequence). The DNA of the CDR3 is TGTGCCAGCAGCTTTATTTCGCGAGTCAGCGGGGTAGAGCCCCAGCATTTT. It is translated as CASSFISRVSGVEPQHF. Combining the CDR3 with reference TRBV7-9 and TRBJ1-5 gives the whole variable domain DTGVSQNPRHKITKRGQNVTFRCDPISEHNRLYWYRQTLGQGPEFLTYFQNEAQLEKSRLLSDRFSAERPKGSFSTLEIQRTEQGDSAMYLCASSFISRVSGVEPQHFGDGTRLSIL.

CDR3 loop: CSVGGPTGGYEQYF. The CDR3 coding sequence is TGCAGCGTTGGGGGGCCGACAGGGGGTTACGAGCAGTACTTC. The chain combines TRBV29-1 with TRBJ2-7, with 9 nucleotides matching TRBD1. From germline, CDR1 is SQVTM and CDR2 ANQGSEA. This CDR3 has 14 residues. V gave up 4 bases and J gave up 4 bases; unmatched junction bases: 8.

DNA of the CDR3: TGTGCCACCAGTGATGGGTCCGGGACTAGCGTTACAGATACGCAGTATTTT. It specifies CATSDGSGTSVTDTQYF. The J gene is TRBJ2-3, the V gene TRBV24-1, with 10 bases matching TRBD2. The CDR3 sequence is 17 residues long. From germline, CDR1 is KGHDR and CDR2 SFDVKD. V trimming: 3 bases; J trimming: 3 bases; junction bases outside the gene matches: 8.

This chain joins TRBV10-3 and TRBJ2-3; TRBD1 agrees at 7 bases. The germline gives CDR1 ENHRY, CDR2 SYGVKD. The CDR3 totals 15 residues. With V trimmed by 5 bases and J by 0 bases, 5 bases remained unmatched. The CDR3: CAISKTGPSTDTQYF. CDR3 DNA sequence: TGTGCCATCAGTAAGACAGGGCCTAGCACAGATACGCAGTATTTT.

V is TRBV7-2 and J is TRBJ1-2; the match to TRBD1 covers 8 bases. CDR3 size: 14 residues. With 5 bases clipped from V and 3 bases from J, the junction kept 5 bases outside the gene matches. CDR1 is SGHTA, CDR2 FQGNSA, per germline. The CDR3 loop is CASSTDRVDYGYTF. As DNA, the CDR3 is TGTGCCAGCAGCACGGACAGGGTGGACTATGGCTACACCTTC.

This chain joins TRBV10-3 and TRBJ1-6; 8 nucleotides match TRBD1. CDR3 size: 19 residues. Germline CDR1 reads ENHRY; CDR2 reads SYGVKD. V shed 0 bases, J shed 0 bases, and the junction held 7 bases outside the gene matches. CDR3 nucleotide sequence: TGTGCCATCAGTGAGTCTGCAGGGGGCCTTAGCTCCTATAATTCACCCCTCCACTTT. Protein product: CAISESAGGLSSYNSPLHF.